This TCR beta chain came from a study of cytomegalovirus exposure and HLA in healthy donors. Study results and caveats: Among donors in an Asian-associated ancestry cluster, a later analysis reportedly found fewer N-insertions than the roughly 680-donor mean. Cytomegalovirus status, reportedly, was diagnosed with high specificity and sensitivity by the classifier.

The germline gives CDR1 MDHEN, CDR2 SYDVKM. V was trimmed by 5 bases and J by 2 bases, leaving 7 bases between them. The CDR3 has 13 amino acids. The PCR ran on 60 Vbeta and 13 Jbeta primers. In the original analysis: Unique TCR beta chains totaled roughly 79 million in a later count, with roughly 11 million of them shared. The repertoire was sequenced with immunoSEQ multiplex PCR; TCRdb's copy has only in-frame clones and lacks some. That table supplies the V and J calls and clone size; D and trimming were determined from the DNA. Among 95,000 to 100,000 clones listed, roughly 74% were seen once. Details on this clone: Antigen unknown.

The rearrangement joins TRBV28 to TRBJ1-5; D gene ambiguous. Sequencing was done on a sample of PBMCs. The TCR comes from a woman in her 40s in good health and CMV-seronegative. CDR3: CASSEQGNQPQHF. The CDR3 DNA sequence: TGTGCCAGCAGTGAACAAGGCAATCAGCCCCAGCATTTT.